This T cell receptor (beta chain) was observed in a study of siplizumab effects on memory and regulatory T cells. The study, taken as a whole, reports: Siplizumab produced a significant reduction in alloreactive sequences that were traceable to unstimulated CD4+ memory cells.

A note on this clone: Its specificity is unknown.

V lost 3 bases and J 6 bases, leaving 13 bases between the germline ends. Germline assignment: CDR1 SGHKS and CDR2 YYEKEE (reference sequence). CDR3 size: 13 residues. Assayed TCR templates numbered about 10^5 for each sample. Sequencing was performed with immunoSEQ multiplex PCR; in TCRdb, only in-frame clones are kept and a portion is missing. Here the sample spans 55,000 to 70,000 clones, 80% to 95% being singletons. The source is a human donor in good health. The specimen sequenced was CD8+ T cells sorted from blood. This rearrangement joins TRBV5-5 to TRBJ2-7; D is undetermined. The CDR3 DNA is TGTGCCAGCAGCTACCCGGGCCGCGGCGAGCAGTACTTC. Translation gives CASSYPGRGEQYF.